This TCR beta chain was recovered during a study of blood T cells in healthy people across ages. Points from the study as a whole: Naive CD4+ cells and diversity were both higher in long-lived donors than in aged donors.

The sample holds many counts of this clonotype. Its cognate antigen is unknown. Germline CDR1 DFQATT, CDR2 SNEGSKA (reference sequence). The CDR3 is 13 residues long. V lost 0 bases, J lost 5 bases, and 10 bases lay in between. Primed by a sample-barcoded 5' primer and a J-beta primer mix, a second PCR proceeded for about 6 to 11 cycles. Paired-end reads containing CDR3 totaled no fewer than 3 million for each sample. Each CDR3 protein gets one entry after TCRdb re-called the 5' RACE reads with MiXCR. The top ten hold 15% to 20% of the sample, which has more than 800,000 distinct CDR3 sequences, 29% seen once.

This sequence was found in a woman older than 75 in good health. The chain is built from TRBV20-1 and TRBJ1-2; no reliable D call. Sequenced material: blood. The DNA for the CDR3 is TGCAGTGCTAGAGATCCCCTACGATATGGCTACACCTTC. It yields the protein CSARDPLRYGYTF.